This TCR beta chain appears in the sequencing data of a study of blood T cell repertoires in COVID-19. Profiling relied on immunoSEQ multiplex PCR, and the TCRdb table lists in-frame clones only, not all of them. The data show 11,000 to 15,000 clones, roughly 86% seen once. The CDR3 extends over 18 amino acids. The V end lost 2 bases, the J end lost 0 bases, and 14 bases lay between the germline ends. CDR1 and CDR2 from the germline V gene are WSHSY and SAAADI. The sequenced material came from peripheral blood. The source of this sequence is a human donor in a cohort sampled during active COVID-19. The chain employs TRBV10-2 and TRBJ2-6, with D possibly being TRBD2 (6 bases). The CDR3 reads CASSEVGGVASGANVLTF. DNA of the CDR3: TGCGCCAGCAGTGAGGTGGGGGGAGTGGCCTCTGGGGCCAACGTCCTGACTTTC.